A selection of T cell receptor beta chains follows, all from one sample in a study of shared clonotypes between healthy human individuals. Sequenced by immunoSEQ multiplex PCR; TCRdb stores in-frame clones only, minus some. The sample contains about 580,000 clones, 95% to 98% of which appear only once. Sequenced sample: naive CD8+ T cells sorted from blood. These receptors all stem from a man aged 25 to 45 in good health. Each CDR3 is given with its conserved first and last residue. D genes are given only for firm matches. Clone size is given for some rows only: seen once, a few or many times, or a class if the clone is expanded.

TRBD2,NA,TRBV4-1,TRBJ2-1,CASSSPGGTGGEQFF,TGCGCCAGCAGCTCACCGGGGGGTACCGGTGGTGAGCAGTTCTTC
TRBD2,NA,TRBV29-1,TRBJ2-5,CSVLGLAGGETQYF,TGCAGCGTTTTGGGACTAGCGGGGGGAGAGACCCAGTACTTC
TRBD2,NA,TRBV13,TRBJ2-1,CASRQAEGGTSYNEQFF,TGTGCCAGCAGGCAGGCCGAGGGAGGGACTTCCTACAATGAGCAGTTCTTC
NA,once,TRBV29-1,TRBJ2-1,CSGGRDNEQFF,TGCAGCGGTGGTCGGGACAATGAGCAGTTCTTC
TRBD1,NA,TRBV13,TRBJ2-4,CASTRTGGLNIQYF,TGTGCCAGCACCCGGACAGGGGGCTTAAACATTCAGTACTTC
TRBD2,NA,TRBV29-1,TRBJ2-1,CSVESVLAGGPDEQFF,TGCAGCGTTGAATCGGTCCTAGCGGGAGGGCCGGATGAGCAGTTCTTC
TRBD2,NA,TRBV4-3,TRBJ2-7,CASSQEYPGLPIAYEQYF,TGCGCCAGCAGCCAAGAGTACCCGGGACTACCCATTGCCTACGAGCAGTACTTC
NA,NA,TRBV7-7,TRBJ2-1,CASSLNVGQDNEQFF,TGTGCTAGCAGCTTAAATGTAGGGCAGGACAATGAGCAGTTCTTC
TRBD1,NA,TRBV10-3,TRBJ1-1,CAISDPTQGATEAFF,TGTGCCATCAGTGACCCTACCCAGGGGGCCACTGAAGCTTTCTTT
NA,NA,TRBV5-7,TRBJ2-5,CASRTRARKETQYF,TGTGCCAGCCGCACTAGGGCGAGAAAAGAGACCCAGTACTTC
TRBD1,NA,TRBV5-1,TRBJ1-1,CASSENTGGTEAFF,TGCGCCAGCAGCGAGAACACAGGGGGCACTGAAGCTTTCTTT
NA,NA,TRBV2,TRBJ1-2,CASSWTENYGYTF,TGTGCCAGCAGTTGGACAGAGAACTATGGCTACACCTTC
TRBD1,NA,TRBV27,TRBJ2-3,CASSHGTASTDTQYF,TGTGCCAGCAGTCACGGGACAGCTAGCACAGATACGCAGTATTTT
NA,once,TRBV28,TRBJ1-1,CASSLAGSVTEAFF,TGTGCCAGCAGTTTAGCAGGATCGGTTACTGAAGCTTTCTTT
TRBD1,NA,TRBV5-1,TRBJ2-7,CASSWDPGQTYEQYF,TGCGCCAGCAGCTGGGATCCGGGACAGACCTACGAGCAGTACTTC
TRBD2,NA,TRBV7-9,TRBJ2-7,CASSFLAGGPVYEQYF,TGTGCCAGCAGCTTCCTAGCGGGAGGGCCCGTCTACGAGCAGTACTTC
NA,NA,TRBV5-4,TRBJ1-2,CASSLLYGYTF,TGTGCCAGCAGCTTACTCTATGGCTACACCTTC
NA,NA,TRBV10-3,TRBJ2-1,CAISEENDNEQFF,TGTGCCATCAGTGAGGAAAACGACAATGAGCAGTTCTTC
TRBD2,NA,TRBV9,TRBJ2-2,CASSVALAVYTGELFF,TGTGCCAGCAGCGTAGCACTAGCGGTATACACCGGGGAGCTGTTTTTT
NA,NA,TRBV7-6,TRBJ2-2,CASSFRIFRENTGELFF,TGTGCCAGCAGCTTCCGTATCTTCCGGGAGAACACCGGGGAGCTGTTTTTT
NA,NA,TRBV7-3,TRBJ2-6,CASSLPQVGGAGANVLTF,TGTGCCAGCAGCTTACCCCAAGTAGGTGGGGCTGGGGCCAACGTCCTGACTTTC
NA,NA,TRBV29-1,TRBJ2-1,CSVDWQGSNEQFF,TGCAGCGTTGACTGGCAGGGTAGCAATGAGCAGTTCTTC
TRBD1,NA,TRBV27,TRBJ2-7,CATSGQGSEQYF,TGTGCCACCTCGGGACAGGGAAGTGAGCAGTACTTC
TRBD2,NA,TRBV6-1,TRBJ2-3,CASSRLAGGRDTQYF,TGTGCCAGCAGTCGGCTAGCGGGGGGACGAGATACGCAGTATTTT
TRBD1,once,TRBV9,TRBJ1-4,CASSNRDSYEKLFF,TGTGCCAGCAGCAACCGGGACAGCTATGAAAAACTGTTTTTT
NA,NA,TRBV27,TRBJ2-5,CASSEGVRALQETQYF,TGTGCCAGCAGTGAGGGAGTCCGGGCTCTCCAAGAGACCCAGTACTTC
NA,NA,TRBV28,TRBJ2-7,CASSQRVSSYEQYF,TGTGCCAGCAGTCAGCGTGTAAGCTCCTACGAGCAGTACTTC
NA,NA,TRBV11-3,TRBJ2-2,CASSLAFGIGTGELFF,TGTGCCAGCAGCTTAGCTTTTGGTATTGGCACCGGGGAGCTGTTTTTT
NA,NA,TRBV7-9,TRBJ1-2,CASIGPGMNYGYTF,TGTGCCAGCATCGGGCCGGGGATGAACTATGGCTACACCTTC
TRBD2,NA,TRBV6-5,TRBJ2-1,CASSYGLAGGNEQFF,TGTGCCAGCAGTTACGGACTAGCGGGAGGTAATGAGCAGTTCTTC
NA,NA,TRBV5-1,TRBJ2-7,CASSLYGSAYEQYF,TGCGCCAGCAGCTTGTATGGCTCGGCGTACGAGCAGTACTTC